This TCR beta chain was sequenced during a study of shared clonotypes between healthy human individuals. Germline trimming cut 0 bases from V and 1 base from J; bases unmatched to any gene: 6. This CDR3 has 17 residues. Germline CDR1 is GTSNPN and CDR2 is SVGIG (reference sequence). Only in-frame clones appear in the TCRdb table, and some are missing; sequencing was by immunoSEQ multiplex PCR. Of roughly 2 million clones listed, 95% were seen once; the top ten hold 0.13%. Sequenced material: naive CD4+ T cells sorted from blood. Subset: CD45RA+ positively selected. This receptor was taken from a man between 18 and 29 years old in good health. V and J are TRBV30 and TRBJ2-1; 10 nucleotides align to TRBD2. The CDR3 reads CAWSVIRTSGSYNEQFF. The DNA for the CDR3 is TGTGCCTGGAGTGTCATACGGACTAGCGGTTCCTACAATGAGCAGTTCTTC.